These 20 T cell receptor beta chains share one sample of origin, sequenced in a study of blood T cell repertoires in COVID-19. Profiling relied on immunoSEQ multiplex PCR, and the TCRdb table lists in-frame clones only, not all of them. In the table there are roughly 140,000 clones, roughly 87% of which are singletons. Source material: peripheral blood. These receptors were taken from a woman aged 55 to 70 with active or convalescent COVID-19.

The chain has TRBV5-6 and TRBJ2-4; 10 bases are a match to TRBD1. Germline-derived CDR1 and CDR2 are SGHDT and YYEEEE. The CDR3 length is 17 residues. Trimming cost V 3 bases and J 3 bases; bases outside gene matches: 9. CDR3 in amino acids: CASSSLGQGEGKNIQYF. CDR3 bases: TGTGCCAGCAGCTCACTCGGACAGGGGGAGGGCAAAAACATTCAGTACTTC.

The V call is TRBV19, the J call TRBJ2-2; tentatively, D is TRBD2 (5 bases). Germline loops: CDR1 LNHDA, CDR2 SQIVND (reference sequence). This CDR3 region has 18 residues. Trimming removed 0 bases from V and 0 bases from J, with 14 bases in between. Here the CDR3 DNA reads TGTGCCAGTAGTATAGACGGGATAGCCTACGCGAACACCGGGGAGCTGTTTTTT. It is translated as CASSIDGIAYANTGELFF.

V is TRBV6-2 or TRBV6-3 and J is TRBJ1-1; 8 bases agree with TRBD1. The CDR3 sequence is 13 residues long. V was clipped by 6 bases and J by 11 bases; unmatched bases: 11. Germline V gives CDR1 MNHEY, CDR2 SVGEGT. This CDR3 is CASSDPGGGEAFF. Written as DNA, the CDR3 is TGTGCCAGCAGCGACCCAGGGGGCGGTGAGGCTTTCTTT.

The CDR3 region has the DNA TGTGCCAGCAGCATACAGACGGGACAGGGAGGCGGCTACACCTTC. It translates to CASSIQTGQGGGYTF. The V and J genes are TRBV11-2 and TRBJ1-2; 9 nucleotides match TRBD1. Per the germline V gene, CDR1 is SGHAT and CDR2 is FQNNGV. The CDR3 is 15 residues long. J lost 8 bases, V lost 5 bases, and 12 bases had no gene match.

This chain connects TRBV7-3 to TRBJ1-6; 9 bases are shared with TRBD1. The CDR3 contains 14 residues. V shed 6 bases, J shed 10 bases, and the junction held 7 bases outside the gene matches. CDR1 SGHTA and CDR2 FQGTGA come from the germline V gene. The CDR3 DNA reads as TGTGCCAGCAGTCAAACAGGGGGCGGATCACCCCTCCACTTT. Its protein is CASSQTGGGSPLHF.

This clone appeared once. V and J are TRBV19 and TRBJ2-4; D is perhaps TRBD2 (6 bases). Germline loops: CDR1 LNHDA, CDR2 SQIVND (reference sequence). The CDR3 runs to 19 residues. Trimming stripped 4 bases from V and 0 bases from J, with 22 bases between. The CDR3 sequence is CASSTGLLSGKLAKNIQYF. The CDR3 region has the DNA TGTGCCAGTAGTACAGGACTACTTTCTGGGAAGCTAGCCAAAAACATTCAGTACTTC. The entire variable domain, with the rest obtained from reference TRBV19 and TRBJ2-4, is as follows: DGGITQSPKYLFRKEGQNVTLSCEQNLNHDAMYWYRQDPGQGLRLIYYSQIVNDFQKGDIAEGYSVSREKKESFPLTVTSAQKNPTAFYLCASSTGLLSGKLAKNIQYFGAGTRLSVL.

This clone was counted once. The rearrangement links TRBV19 to TRBJ1-3, with TRBD1 matching 7 bases. There are 16 residues in the CDR3. V shed 6 bases and J 4 bases; nucleotides not matched to a gene: 12. Germline V CDR1 and CDR2: LNHDA, SQIVND (reference sequence). The CDR3 region is CASSPKGALGGNTIYF. CDR3 DNA sequence: TGTGCCAGTAGCCCCAAGGGGGCATTAGGAGGAAACACCATATATTTT.

The chain combines TRBV4-1 with TRBJ2-7, with TRBD2 as a possible D gene (6 bases). The CDR3 has 17 residues. Looked up from germline, CDR1 is MGHRA and CDR2 is YSYEKL. Trimming took 0 bases from V and 0 from J, leaving 15 bases between them. CDR3 DNA sequence: TGCGCCAGCAGCCAAGAGGTCATCGGGCGGGGCTCCTACGAGCAGTACTTC. Residues: CASSQEVIGRGSYEQYF.

V is TRBV30 and J is TRBJ1-2, with 10 positions matching TRBD1. Germline V lookup: CDR1 GTSNPN, CDR2 SVGIG (reference sequence). The CDR3 length is 15 residues. J was trimmed by 7 bases and V by 0 bases; bases with no gene match: 8. This CDR3 is CAWSVTGQGGSGYTF. The CDR3 region has the DNA TGTGCCTGGAGTGTAACCGGACAGGGGGGCTCTGGCTACACCTTC. Filled out from reference TRBV30 and TRBJ1-2, the complete variable domain reads SQTIHQWPATLVQPVGSPLSLECTVEGTSNPNLYWYRQAAGRGLQLLFYSVGIGQISSEVPQNLSASRPQDRQFILSSKKLLLSDSGFYLCAWSVTGQGGSGYTFGSGTRLTVV.

This clone was observed a few times. The chain uses TRBV4-2 and TRBJ2-1; 8 nucleotides agree with TRBD2. Germline assignment: CDR1 LGHNA and CDR2 YNFKEQ. V trimming: 6 bases; J trimming: 9 bases; junction bases outside the gene matches: 19. The CDR3 spans 17 residues. The CDR3 region is CASRPSTAGAETLEQFF. The CDR3 DNA reads as TGTGCCAGCAGACCCTCGACAGCGGGGGCCGAAACTCTTGAGCAGTTCTTC.

The chain combines TRBV5-4 with TRBJ1-2; a weak D match, TRBD1 (5 bases). V shed 2 bases and J shed 7 bases, with 15 bases lying between them. Germline CDR1 and CDR2: SGHNT and YYREEE (reference sequence). The CDR3 is made up of 14 amino acids. CDR3 DNA sequence: TGTGCCAGCAGCTTACTCGACCCCAGGGCTGGCTACACCTTC. It encodes CASSLLDPRAGYTF.

The gene calls are TRBV5-4 and TRBJ1-4; possible D gene TRBD1, 6 bases. Trimming pared 3 bases from V and 2 bases from J, leaving 14 bases between. The CDR3 runs to 16 residues. Germline V gene sequence: CDR1 SGHNT, CDR2 YYREEE (reference sequence). Here the CDR3 reads CASSWNTGTTNEKLFF. The CDR3 DNA reads TGTGCCAGCAGCTGGAACACAGGGACCACTAATGAAAAACTGTTTTTT.

The rearrangement joins TRBV6-6 to TRBJ2-1, with TRBD1 matching over 9 bases. The CDR3 consists of 16 residues. From germline, CDR1 is MNHNY and CDR2 SVGAGI (reference sequence). Trimming at V came to 5 bases and at J to 8 bases, leaving 13 bases not matched to a gene. DNA for the CDR3: TGTGCCAGCAGTCCCGTGCAGGACAGGGGACGCTATGAGCAGTTCTTC. This translates into CASSPVQDRGRYEQFF.

The chain couples TRBV7-9 to TRBJ1-5; weak D call: TRBD1 (6 bases). The V gene lost 10 bases and the J gene lost 2 bases, with 18 bases spanning the gap. The germline V gene encodes CDR1 SEHNR and CDR2 FQNEAQ (reference sequence). The CDR3 runs to 15 residues. The CDR3 loop reads CATGEQGEGNQPQHF. CDR3 coding DNA: TGTGCCACAGGCGAACAGGGAGAGGGCAATCAGCCCCAGCATTTT.

The chain links TRBV10-3 to TRBJ1-2; D is unclear. V lost 3 bases to trimming and J lost 1 base, with 9 bases between them. The CDR3 spans 14 residues. Per the germline V gene, CDR1 is ENHRY and CDR2 is SYGVKD. The CDR3 bases are TGTGCCATCAGTGATATGGGCAGTAACTATGGCTACACCTTC. Translated, it gives CAISDMGSNYGYTF.

The chain employs TRBV7-8 and TRBJ2-7; perhaps TRBD1 as D (5 bases). Germline V CDR1 and CDR2: SGHVS, FQNEAQ. The CDR3 extends over 14 amino acids. V was clipped by 6 bases and J by 2 bases, with 14 bases between them. The CDR3 DNA follows: TGTGCCAGCAGTGAACAACAGGTCACCTACGAGCAGTACTTC. Translation: CASSEQQVTYEQYF. Complete variable domain (other parts from reference TRBV7-8 and TRBJ2-7): GAGVSQSPRYKVAKRGQDVALRCDPISGHVSLFWYQQALGQGPEFLTYFQNEAQLDKSGLPSDRFFAERPEGSVSTLKIQRTQQEDSAVYLCASSEQQVTYEQYFGPGTRLTVT.

This clone was counted once. The junction departs from the called germline gene at one end, perhaps through a read error. This chain joins TRBV6-5 and TRBJ2-1; D is perhaps TRBD2 (7 bases). CDR1 and CDR2 from the germline V gene are MNHEY and SVGAGI. This CDR3 contains 16 residues. The DNA of the CDR3 is TGTGCTAGCAGTTGGGGGGGCCTGAGCTCCTACAATGAGCAGTTCTTC. It is translated as CASSWGGLSSYNEQFF.

The chain carries TRBV30 and TRBJ1-2, with 7 nucleotides matching TRBD1. The CDR3 sequence is 12 residues long. Germline CDR1 GTSNPN, CDR2 SVGIG (reference sequence). J gave up 7 bases and V 5 bases, and 7 bases lay outside the gene matches. The CDR3 DNA follows: TGTGCCTGGGACAGGGCTAAGAGTGGCTACACCTTC. It encodes CAWDRAKSGYTF.

The CDR3 DNA is TGTGCCAGCAGCCCAGGCGGGGAGACCCAGTACTTC. Translation: CASSPGGETQYF. The rearrangement links TRBV2 to TRBJ2-5, with D possibly matching TRBD2 (5 bases). This CDR3 region has 12 residues. Germline CDR1 reads SNHLY; CDR2 reads FYNNEI. Trimming cost V 6 bases and J 5 bases, with 10 bases left between them.

The genes are TRBV5-5 and TRBJ1-2; no firm D call. Germline assignment: CDR1 SGHKS and CDR2 YYEKEE (reference sequence). The V end lost 2 bases, the J end lost 8 bases, and 16 bases lay between the germline ends. This CDR3 is 14 amino acids long. The CDR3 is CASSFWTPGEGYTF. CDR3 DNA: TGTGCCAGCAGCTTCTGGACTCCCGGGGAGGGCTACACCTTC.